The 26 T cell receptor beta chains presented below share a single source sample, sequenced in a study of blood T cell repertoires in COVID-19. TCRdb's copy holds only in-frame clones and misses some; the assay was immunoSEQ multiplex PCR. The data show about 260,000 clones, 70% to 85% seen once. The sample taken for sequencing was peripheral blood. These receptors were obtained from a woman over 75 with acute or convalescent COVID-19.

The chain is built from TRBV27 and TRBJ2-1; 9 bases agree with TRBD2. CDR1 is MNHEY, CDR2 SMNVEV, per germline (reference sequence). This CDR3 spans 15 amino acids. Trimming at V came to 8 bases and at J to 6 bases, leaving 11 bases not matched to a gene. Here the CDR3 DNA reads TGTGCCAGCCGTGCGCCGGGACTAGCATTCAATGAGCAGTTCTTC. It translates to CASRAPGLAFNEQFF.

The J gene is TRBJ1-3, the V gene TRBV18, with TRBD1 identical over 9 bases. V lost 1 base, J lost 1 base, and 11 bases stayed unmatched. The CDR3 is 19 amino acids. Germline assignment: CDR1 KGHSH and CDR2 LQKENI. The CDR3 region is CASSPLRDREKGSGNTIYF. As DNA, the CDR3 is TGTGCCAGCTCACCACTACGGGACAGGGAAAAGGGGTCTGGAAACACCATATATTTT.

V gene TRBV9 combines with J gene TRBJ1-2, with TRBD1 matching over 7 bases. CDR1 is SGDLS, CDR2 YYNGEE, per germline. V was clipped by 3 bases and J by 7 bases; unmatched bases: 6. The CDR3 contains 13 residues. CDR3 amino acids: CASSALYRGGYTF. CDR3 DNA: TGTGCCAGCAGCGCGTTATACAGGGGTGGCTACACCTTC. The whole variable domain, remainder taken from reference TRBV9 and TRBJ1-2, is DSGVTQTPKHLITATGQRVTLRCSPRSGDLSVYWYQQSLDQGLQFLIQYYNGEERAKGNILERFSAQQFPDLHSELNLSSLELGDSALYFCASSALYRGGYTFGSGTRLTVV.

This clone was seen a handful of times. V and J are TRBV7-6 and TRBJ2-1; 11 nucleotides align to TRBD1. CDR1 and CDR2 from the germline V gene are SGHVS and FNYEAQ. The CDR3 has 19 residues. V lost 1 base, J lost 5 bases, and 13 bases stayed unmatched. The CDR3 DNA reads as TGTGCCAGCAGCTTAGGCCGTCCGTGGACAGGGGGCAAGGACAATGAGCAGTTCTTC. Its protein product is CASSLGRPWTGGKDNEQFF.

The chain couples TRBV28 to TRBJ2-7, with 11 nucleotides matching TRBD2. CDR1 is MDHEN, CDR2 SYDVKM, per germline. The CDR3 is 17 amino acids. With V trimmed by 3 bases and J by 2 bases, 9 bases remained unmatched. The DNA for the CDR3 is TGTGCCAGCAGTTTTCCCCTGACTAGCGGGGATCCCTACGAGCAGTACTTC. Protein: CASSFPLTSGDPYEQYF.

The chain couples TRBV7-9 to TRBJ2-2; D unclear. From germline, CDR1 is SEHNR and CDR2 FQNEAQ (reference sequence). The CDR3 is 14 residues long. Trimming took 2 bases from V and 4 from J, leaving 8 bases between them. The DNA of the CDR3 is TGTGCCAGCAGCTTATTAGGAGTCACCGGGGAGCTGTTTTTT. Translated, it gives CASSLLGVTGELFF.

The chain employs TRBV4-3 and TRBJ1-3, with TRBD1 matching over 7 bases. This CDR3 spans 15 amino acids. After removal of 0 bases from V and 4 bases from J, the junction contained 3 bases not matched to a gene. CDR1 and CDR2 (germline): LGHNA, YSLEER. CDR3 in DNA: TGCGCCAGCAGCCAAGAGACAGGGCCGGGAAACACCATATATTTT. Its translation is CASSQETGPGNTIYF.

V and J are TRBV7-6 and TRBJ2-2; D remains unclear. Trimming removed 2 bases at V and 2 bases at J, with 9 bases between. The CDR3 is made up of 15 amino acids. In germline, CDR1 is SGHVS, CDR2 FNYEAQ. The CDR3 loop reads CASSLSPINTGELFF. For the CDR3, the DNA is TGTGCCAGCAGCTTAAGTCCTATTAACACCGGGGAGCTGTTTTTT. The full variable domain, rest sourced from reference TRBV7-6 and TRBJ2-2, is GAGVSQSPRYKVTKRGQDVALRCDPISGHVSLYWYRQALGQGPEFLTYFNYEAQQDKSGLPNDRFSAERPEGSISTLTIQRTEQRDSAMYRCASSLSPINTGELFFGEGSRLTVL.

The genes are TRBV7-3 and TRBJ2-1; TRBD2 agrees at 13 bases. The germline gives CDR1 SGHTA, CDR2 FQGTGA. The CDR3 loop spans 16 amino acids. Trimming took 5 bases from V and 6 from J; bases not matched to a gene: 7. CDR3: CASSLRLAGGLNEQFF. The CDR3 nucleotides are TGTGCCAGCAGCCTCAGACTAGCGGGGGGTCTCAATGAGCAGTTCTTC.

The V gene is TRBV7-2, the J gene TRBJ2-7; 7 positions agree with TRBD2. V was pared by 1 base and J by 0 bases, with 6 bases of the junction left unmatched. CDR1 and CDR2 from the germline V gene are SGHTA and FQGNSA. The length of the CDR3 is 16 residues. The CDR3 loop reads CASSLDTSASSYEQYF. The DNA for the CDR3 is TGTGCCAGCAGCTTAGATACTAGCGCGAGCTCCTACGAGCAGTACTTC.

The chain links TRBV4-3 to TRBJ1-5; D unclear. Trimming took off 0 bases at V and 4 bases at J, with 7 bases between the two ends. This CDR3 region has 14 residues. CDR1 is LGHNA and CDR2 is YSLEER in the germline V gene. The CDR3 protein is CASSQDSGNQPQHF. As DNA, the CDR3 is TGCGCCAGCAGCCAAGATTCAGGAAATCAGCCCCAGCATTTT.

In this sample, this clone turned up once. The rearrangement uses TRBV5-5 and TRBJ1-5; D call uncertain. Deletions cut 0 bases from V and 0 bases from J, with 4 bases between. Germline V gene data show CDR1 as SGHKS and CDR2 as YYEKEE (reference sequence). This CDR3 region has 14 residues. The CDR3, as DNA: TGTGCCAGCAGCTTGGGACTTAGCAATCAGCCCCAGCATTTT. It codes for CASSLGLSNQPQHF.

The genes are TRBV23-1 and TRBJ2-5; 7 bases are shared with TRBD1. TRBV23-1 is annotated as an ORF whose role is uncertain. The CDR3 runs 17 residues. V shed 2 bases, J shed 5 bases, and the junction held 14 bases outside the gene matches. CDR3 protein: CASSQNMRRQGGETQYF. Here the CDR3 DNA reads TGCGCCAGCAGTCAAAATATGCGTCGACAGGGCGGCGAGACCCAGTACTTC.

V is TRBV19 and J is TRBJ2-1; TRBD2 aligns across 12 bases. Per germline, CDR1 LNHDA and CDR2 SQIVND (reference sequence). The length of the CDR3 is 15 residues. V was pared by 4 bases and J by 7 bases, with 5 bases of the junction left unmatched. The CDR3 spells CASSTIGTSGNEQFF. The DNA for the CDR3 is TGTGCCAGTAGTACCATCGGGACTAGCGGGAATGAGCAGTTCTTC. The whole variable domain, filled in from reference TRBV19 and TRBJ2-1, reads DGGITQSPKYLFRKEGQNVTLSCEQNLNHDAMYWYRQDPGQGLRLIYYSQIVNDFQKGDIAEGYSVSREKKESFPLTVTSAQKNPTAFYLCASSTIGTSGNEQFFGPGTRLTVL.

This chain uses TRBV6-1 with TRBJ1-5; possibly TRBD1 for D (5 bases). V lost 2 bases to trimming and J lost 1 base, with 12 bases between them. Germline V CDR1 and CDR2: MNHNS, SASEGT. The length of the CDR3 is 16 residues. CDR3 protein: CASSEFGGSSNQPQHF. CDR3 DNA: TGTGCCAGCAGTGAATTCGGGGGTTCGAGCAATCAGCCCCAGCATTTT.

V gene TRBV3-1 (or the pseudogene TRBV3-2) combines with J gene TRBJ2-1; a weak D match, TRBD2 (6 bases). Germline V CDR1 and CDR2: LGHDT, YNNKEL (reference sequence). CDR3 size: 16 residues. Trimming shortened V by 0 bases and J by 8 bases, and 17 bases separated the two germline ends. CDR3 sequence reads: CASSQDTTGAVHEQFF. DNA of the CDR3: TGTGCCAGCAGCCAAGATACGACGGGAGCGGTTCATGAGCAGTTCTTC.

The CDR3 sequence is CASSLTGGGYTF. CDR3 in DNA: TGTGCCAGCAGCTTGACAGGGGGAGGCTACACCTTC. The J gene is TRBJ1-2, the V gene TRBV7-8, with 9 bases matching TRBD1. CDR1 is SGHVS and CDR2 is FQNEAQ in the germline V gene. Trimming cost V 3 bases and J 8 bases; bases outside gene matches: 1. The CDR3 covers 12 residues.

The chain is built from TRBV19 and TRBJ2-1, with TRBD1 identical over 12 bases. After removal of 5 bases from V and 5 bases from J, the junction contained 7 bases not matched to a gene. The germline gives CDR1 LNHDA, CDR2 SQIVND (reference sequence). The CDR3 totals 16 residues. DNA for the CDR3: TGTGCCAGTAGTGTCCGGGACAGGGGGCGCAACAATGAGCAGTTCTTC. Protein product: CASSVRDRGRNNEQFF.

The rearrangement uses TRBV24-1 and TRBJ2-2, with D perhaps TRBD2 (5 bases). The CDR3 has 16 residues. CDR1 and CDR2 (germline): KGHDR, SFDVKD. V was cut by 4 bases and J by 5 bases, with 16 bases left in between. CDR3 loop: CATSESEGVTTGELFF. As DNA, the CDR3 is TGTGCCACCAGTGAATCTGAGGGAGTCACGACCGGGGAGCTGTTTTTT.

The rearrangement joins TRBV6-6 to TRBJ1-6, with D possibly TRBD1 on 6 matching bases. Germline assignment: CDR1 MNHNY and CDR2 SVGAGI (reference sequence). Trimming pared 5 bases from V and 10 bases from J, leaving 27 bases between. The CDR3 covers 18 residues. As DNA, the CDR3 is TGTGCCAGCAGTCGAACCGAACAGGGCCCTCCAATTTACTCACCCCTCCACTTT. Protein product: CASSRTEQGPPIYSPLHF.

Only one count was recorded for this clone. DNA of the CDR3: TGTGCCAGCAGGCCCCCCCTCTCTATCCCCACAGATACGCAGTATTTT. It specifies CASRPPLSIPTDTQYF. The chain has TRBV28 and TRBJ2-3; D gene unclear. Between the trimmed V and J ends, which lost 6 bases and 2 bases, there was a span of 18 bases. CDR3 length: 16 residues. Germline CDR1 MDHEN, CDR2 SYDVKM.

The chain couples TRBV7-2 to TRBJ2-5, with 10 bases fitting TRBD1. After removal of 0 bases from V and 6 bases from J, the junction contained 7 bases not matched to a gene. Germline V gene data show CDR1 as SGHTA and CDR2 as FQGNSA. The CDR3 is 16 residues long. CDR3: CASSLAGTGVFQTQYF. The CDR3 DNA follows: TGTGCCAGCAGCTTAGCCGGGACAGGGGTTTTCCAGACCCAGTACTTC.

This chain connects TRBV7-2 to TRBJ2-3, with D tentatively TRBD2 (6 bases). Trimming cost V 10 bases and J 3 bases, with 14 bases left between them. The CDR3 is 13 residues long. Germline-derived CDR1 and CDR2 are SGHTA and FQGNSA. CDR3: CATTIGGTDTQYF. The CDR3 DNA reads as TGTGCCACCACTATTGGGGGGACAGATACGCAGTATTTT.

The chain has TRBV9 and TRBJ2-6, with 9 bases matching TRBD2. J was trimmed by 0 bases and V by 2 bases; bases with no gene match: 6. Looked up from germline, CDR1 is SGDLS and CDR2 is YYNGEE. The CDR3 sequence is 18 residues long. The CDR3 nucleotides are TGTGCCAGCAGCGTCAGACTAGCGGCTTTCTCTGGGGCCAACGTCCTGACTTTC. Amino acids: CASSVRLAAFSGANVLTF.

This sequence joins TRBV7-8 and TRBJ2-5; D is unresolved. This CDR3 comprises 15 residues. From germline, CDR1 is SGHVS and CDR2 FQNEAQ. V was shortened by 8 bases and J by 5 bases, with 21 bases between the two germline ends. This CDR3 is CASRYIDTPDETQYF. CDR3 DNA: TGTGCCAGCCGATATATAGACACCCCAGATGAGACCCAGTACTTC.

This clone was seen just once. This chain links TRBV19 with TRBJ2-1; D is possibly TRBD2 (6 bases). Trimming left V 10 bases short and J 0 bases short, with 16 bases between. The CDR3 is made up of 15 amino acids. CDR1 LNHDA and CDR2 SQIVND come from the germline V gene (reference sequence). CDR3 sequence: CATRYSGSSYNEQFF. Written as DNA, the CDR3 is TGTGCCACCCGATATAGCGGAAGCTCCTACAATGAGCAGTTCTTC. Variable domain in full (rest from reference TRBV19 and TRBJ2-1): DGGITQSPKYLFRKEGQNVTLSCEQNLNHDAMYWYRQDPGQGLRLIYYSQIVNDFQKGDIAEGYSVSREKKESFPLTVTSAQKNPTAFYLCATRYSGSSYNEQFFGPGTRLTVL.